The T cell receptor (beta chain) under discussion was sequenced for a study of identical twins. TCRdb analysed the 5' RACE reads with MiXCR anew, one entry per CDR3 protein. The sample shows 540,000 or so distinct CDR3 sequences, about 20% of them seen only once. Between the trimmed V and J ends, which lost 3 bases and 6 bases, there was a span of 17 bases. The length of the CDR3 is 15 residues. In germline, CDR1 is SGHRS, CDR2 YFSETQ. These data also formed part of another study, on yellow fever vaccine responses in identical twins.

The chain employs TRBV5-1 and TRBJ2-3; possibly TRBD1 or TRBD2 for D (6 bases each). The specimen was CD4+ T cells sorted from blood. This TCR was recovered from a young woman in good health. CDR3 in amino acids: CASSWGARDADTQYF. In DNA form, the CDR3 reads TGCGCCAGCAGCTGGGGGGCTAGAGATGCGGATACGCAGTATTTT.